This T cell receptor (beta chain) was sequenced during a study of regulatory T cells in long-lasting Graves disease. Germline-derived CDR1 and CDR2 are SGHTA and FQGNSA. The CDR3 runs 16 residues. Losses at the gene ends were 5 bases for V and 0 bases for J; bases not matched to a gene: 7. The time point: newly diagnosed GD, antithyroid drugs for less than 3 months. From RNA extracted from PBMCs, the TCR library was made. To make TCR beta libraries, researchers used iRepertoire HTBI primers and Arm-PCR of CDR3 regions. TCRdb reprocessed the multiplex PCR reads with MiXCR, giving one entry per CDR3 protein. Of 500,000 or so distinct CDR3 sequences listed, 15% to 20% are singletons. The sample was also linked to a second study, of T cells in Graves' hyperthyroidism and ophthalmopathy.

The chain is built from TRBV7-2 and TRBJ1-3, with 7 bases aligning to TRBD1. The origin of this receptor is a woman aged 35 to 60 with Graves disease. Material: peripheral blood mononuclear cells (PBMCs), obtained at new diagnosis, from a patient treated with antithyroid drugs. CDR3 bases: TGTGCCAGCAGCCGGGACAGAGTCCGCTCTGGAAACACCATATATTTT. Protein sequence: CASSRDRVRSGNTIYF.